This T cell receptor beta chain was identified during a study of OX40 agonist ivuxolimab in advanced cancers. Per germline, CDR1 MNHNY and CDR2 SVGAGI (reference sequence). V lost 1 base and J 1 base, leaving 3 bases between the germline ends. The CDR3 contains 13 residues. This table comes from immunoSEQ multiplex PCR, and its TCRdb copy is limited to in-frame clones, with some not included. The data show tens of thousands of clones, 85% to 90% seen once. The chain has TRBV6-6 and TRBJ2-3; no definite D call. This sample comprised CD4+ or CD8+ T cells sorted from blood, obtained in a trial of the OX40 agonist ivuxolimab. This TCR was sampled from an adult with an advanced solid tumor such as melanoma, head and neck, liver or kidney cancer. CDR3 sequence reads: CASSYLGTDTQYF. The DNA for the CDR3 is TGTGCCAGCAGTTACTTGGGCACAGATACGCAGTATTTT.